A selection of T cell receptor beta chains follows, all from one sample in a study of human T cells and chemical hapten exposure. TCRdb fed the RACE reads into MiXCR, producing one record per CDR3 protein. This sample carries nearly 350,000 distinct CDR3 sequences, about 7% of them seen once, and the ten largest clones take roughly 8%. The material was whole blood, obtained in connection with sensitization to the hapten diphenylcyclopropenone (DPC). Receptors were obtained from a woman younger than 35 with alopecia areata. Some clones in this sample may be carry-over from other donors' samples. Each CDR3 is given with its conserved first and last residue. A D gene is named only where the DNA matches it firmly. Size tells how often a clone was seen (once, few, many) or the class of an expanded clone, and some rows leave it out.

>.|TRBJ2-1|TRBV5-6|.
TGTTCCAGCAGCACCAGTAGTGAGCAGTTCTTC
CSSSTSSEQFF
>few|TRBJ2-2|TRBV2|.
TGTGCCAGCAGCCCGATTACTGTATCACCGGGACACCGAACGAACACCGGGGAGCTGTTTTTT
CASSPITVSPGHRTNTGELFF
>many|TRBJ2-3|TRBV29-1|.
TGCAGCGTGCCGGGAACCCCCACAGATACGCAGTATTTT
CSVPGTPTDTQYF
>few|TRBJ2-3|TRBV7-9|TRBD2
TGTGCCAGCAGCCCCAGCGGGGTAAGCACAGATACGCAGTATTTT
CASSPSGVSTDTQYF
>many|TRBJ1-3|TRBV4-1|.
TGCGCCAGCAGCCAACAACAGGTATCAACTGGAAACACCATATATTTT
CASSQQQVSTGNTIYF
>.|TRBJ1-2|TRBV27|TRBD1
TGTGCCAGCAGTTATTCGACAGGGAGCCCCTATGGCTACACCTTC
CASSYSTGSPYGYTF
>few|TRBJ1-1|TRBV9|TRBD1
TGTGCCAGCAGCCCGAGATTTTGGATCGGGACAGTGTCCTTT
CASSPRFWIGTVSF
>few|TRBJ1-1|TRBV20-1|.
TGCAGTGCTATAAGCCCCTTGAGCACTGAAGCTTTCTTT
CSAISPLSTEAFF
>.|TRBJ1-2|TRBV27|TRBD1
TGTGCCAGCAGTCCCTACGATGGACAGGGCATCTATGGCTACACCTTC
CASSPYDGQGIYGYTF
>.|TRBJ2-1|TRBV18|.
TGTGCCAGCTCACCTATGGGTCCCGCAGGTGAGCAGTTCTTC
CASSPMGPAGEQFF
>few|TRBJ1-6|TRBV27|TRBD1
TGTGCCAGCAGTTTTAGGGGCACAGGGGGAAATAATTCACCCCTCCACTTT
CASSFRGTGGNNSPLHF
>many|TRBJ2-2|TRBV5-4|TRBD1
TGTGCCAGCAGCTTCGGGACAGGGGGCAGGAACACCGGGGAGCTGTTTTTT
CASSFGTGGRNTGELFF
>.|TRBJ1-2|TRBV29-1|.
TGCAGCGTTGCCGGGGGCCACCCCGATGGCTACACCTTC
CSVAGGHPDGYTF
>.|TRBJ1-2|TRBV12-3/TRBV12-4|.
TGTGCCAGCAGTAAGGGTCTATTCGGTGGCTACACCTTC
CASSKGLFGGYTF
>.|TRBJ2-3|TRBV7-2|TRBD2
TGTGCCAGCAGCTTAGCGGGGACTAGCGGGGGGAAGCGCATTAAGTATTTT
CASSLAGTSGGKRIKYF
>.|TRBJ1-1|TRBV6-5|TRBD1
TGTGCCAGCAGTAAAGACAGGGCTTGGGCTTTCTTT
CASSKDRAWAFF
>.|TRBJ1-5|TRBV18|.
TGTGCCAGCTCGCAAGGGGCGGTGGGCAATCAGCCCCAGCATTTT
CASSQGAVGNQPQHF